The clone carrying this T cell receptor beta chain was observed a handful of times. The antigen is unknown. The data were taken from a study of cytomegalovirus exposure and HLA in healthy donors. General study points: When the data were analyzed later, several of the most significant clusters appeared to be linked to common viral pathogens. TCR beta sequences reportedly predicted most subjects' HLA-A and HLA-B alleles accurately. Being indistinguishable, some V segments were excluded, TRBV6-2 and TRBV6-3 among them.

13 Jbeta primers and 60 Vbeta primers were used for the PCR. Method: immunoSEQ multiplex PCR; TCRdb's copy keeps in-frame clones and lacks some. The data show 90,000 to 120,000 clones, nearly 80% seen once. This CDR3 comprises 14 residues. Germline CDR1 MNHNS, CDR2 SASEGT. The germline V and J ends were trimmed by 11 bases and 7 bases, with 18 bases remaining between them. The TCR comes from a man in his 60s in good health and CMV-seropositive. The sample comprised PBMCs. The chain joins TRBV6-1 to TRBJ1-6, with D hard to call. The CDR3 nucleotides are TGTGCCGGGAAGATCCGGGGAGGGAATTCACCCCTCCACTTT. Translation: CAGKIRGGNSPLHF.